The entry below gives a single T cell receptor (beta chain) sequence along with its context. Its specificity is unknown. Clones were read by immunoSEQ multiplex PCR, and TCRdb kept only the in-frame ones, dropping some. This sample has approximately 480,000 clones; approximately 90% occur once, and the top ten carry roughly 13%. The record originates from a study of Ad26.COV2.S vaccination and SARS-CoV-2 variants. Study results and caveats: Placebo recipients and vaccine recipients were similar in non-spike TCR breadth.

Germline assignment: CDR1 LNHDA and CDR2 SQIVND (reference sequence). This CDR3 region has 16 residues. With 5 bases clipped from V and 3 bases from J, the junction kept 8 bases outside the gene matches. The treatment: around 19 received Ad26.COV2.S at low or high dose, single or two shots; roughly five received placebo; per-sample allocation not given. Collection of the samples took place on day 63 after the first injection of vaccine or placebo. Built on an Ad26 vector, the vaccine expressed Wuhan-strain SARS-CoV-2 spike. This TCR was recovered from a person aged 18-60 years who received the Ad26.COV2.S COVID-19 vaccine or a placebo. This specimen was peripheral blood, taken in a trial of Ad26.COV2.S vaccine versus placebo. J is TRBJ2-3 and V is TRBV19, with TRBD2 matching over 10 bases. CDR3 in DNA: TGTGCCAGTAGTCGGACTAGCGGAAAACGTACAGATACGCAGTATTTT. Translation: CASSRTSGKRTDTQYF.